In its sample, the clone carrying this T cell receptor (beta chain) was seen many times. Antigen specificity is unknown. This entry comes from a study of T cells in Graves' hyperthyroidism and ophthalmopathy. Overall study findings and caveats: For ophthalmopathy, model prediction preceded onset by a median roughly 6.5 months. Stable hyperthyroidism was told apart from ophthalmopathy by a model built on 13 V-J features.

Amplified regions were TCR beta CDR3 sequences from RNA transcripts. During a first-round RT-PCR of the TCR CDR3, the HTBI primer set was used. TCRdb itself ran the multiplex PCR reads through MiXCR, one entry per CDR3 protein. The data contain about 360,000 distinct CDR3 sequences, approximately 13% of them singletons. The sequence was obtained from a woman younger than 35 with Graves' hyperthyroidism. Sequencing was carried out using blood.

CDR3 region: CSAREGPSRTQYF. Written as DNA, the CDR3 is TGCAGTGCTAGAGAAGGGCCTTCGCGGACCCAGTACTTC. The chain is built from TRBV20-1 and TRBJ2-5; D not certain. The CDR3 spans 13 residues. Trimming left V 0 bases short and J 7 bases short, with 12 bases between. Germline V lookup: CDR1 DFQATT, CDR2 SNEGSKA (reference sequence).